A single sample is the source of the 18 T cell receptor beta chains below, sequenced in a study of persistence of HIV-infected CD4 T cells. Antigen specificity for these receptors is unknown. An overlapping HIV-1 Gag peptide pool stimulated these cells at 0.95 to 1 ug/peptide/mL. Responding CD4+ T cells were sorted by upregulation of both CD40 ligand and CD69. This was the immunoSEQ version 4 assay in survey mode. Profiling relied on immunoSEQ multiplex PCR, and the TCRdb table lists in-frame clones only, not all of them. The sample holds some 9,200 clones; more than 70% are singletons and the top ten take approximately 2%. Sequencing used CD4+ T cells sorted from PBMCs after 18-hour stimulation, obtained from a patient who received antiretroviral therapy. These receptors came from an adult woman with HIV who was CMV-seropositive.

V is TRBV6-1 and J is TRBJ1-2; D gene uncertain. Germline lookup yields CDR1 MNHNS and CDR2 SASEGT. The V gene lost 9 bases and the J gene lost 6 bases, with 11 bases spanning the gap. The CDR3 consists of 11 residues. CDR3 protein: CARRDINGYTF. The CDR3 DNA follows: TGTGCCAGGAGAGACATAAATGGCTACACCTTC.

A single count supports this clone. The DNA for the CDR3 is TGTGCCAGCTCACCTAATCGACTCGGCTCCTACAATGAGCAGTTCTTC. The encoded protein is CASSPNRLGSYNEQFF. The V gene is TRBV18, the J gene TRBJ2-1; D call uncertain. The CDR3 extends over 16 amino acids. CDR1 is KGHSH and CDR2 is LQKENI in the germline V gene. Trimming took 3 bases from V and 0 from J, leaving 12 bases between them. Drawing the rest from reference TRBV18 and TRBJ2-1, the complete variable domain is NAGVMQNPRHLVRRRGQEARLRCSPMKGHSHVYWYRQLPEEGLKFMVYLQKENIIDESGMPKERFSAEFPKEGPSILRIQQVVRGDSAAYFCASSPNRLGSYNEQFFGPGTRLTVL.

V is TRBV23-1 and J is TRBJ2-5; D unclear. TRBV23-1 is assigned to the ORF class and has an uncertain function. Trimming removed 8 bases at V and 2 bases at J, with 21 bases between. The CDR3 has 16 residues. DNA of the CDR3: TGCGCCAGCCTCCCGGCTGGGCCATACGAACAAGAGACCCAGTACTTC. This codes for CASLPAGPYEQETQYF.

The chain links TRBV2 to TRBJ2-1; no firm D call. CDR3 length equals 15 residues. CDR1 is SNHLY, CDR2 FYNNEI, per germline. The ends were cut back, 2 bases at V and 4 bases at J, with 12 bases in the middle. CDR3 DNA: TGTGCCAGCAGTGAACTTCAGGACGGATACAATGAGCAGTTCTTC. Its translation is CASSELQDGYNEQFF.

This chain uses TRBV6-2 or TRBV6-3 with TRBJ1-2; weak D call: TRBD1 (6 bases). The V end lost 5 bases, the J end lost 8 bases, and 12 bases lay between the germline ends. The CDR3 is made up of 12 amino acids. Germline lookup yields CDR1 MNHEY and CDR2 SVGEGT. The DNA for the CDR3 is TGTGCCAGCAGTGACCTCAGGGGCGGCTACACCTTC. Amino acids: CASSDLRGGYTF.

V gene TRBV7-3 combines with J gene TRBJ1-1; D remains ambiguous. CDR3 length: 14 residues. Germline-derived CDR1 and CDR2 are SGHTA and FQGTGA. V was clipped by 3 bases and J by 1 base, with 9 bases between them. The CDR3 reads CASSFGGENTEAFF. In DNA form, the CDR3 reads TGTGCCAGCAGCTTTGGCGGAGAGAACACTGAAGCTTTCTTT.

There are a few counts of this clone. The same CDR3 arises from other DNA sequences in this sample as well. The chain couples TRBV11-1 to TRBJ1-2, with D unresolved. The V gene's germline CDR1 is SGHAT and CDR2 FQDESV (reference sequence). The V end lost 1 base, the J end lost 6 bases, and 6 bases lay between the germline ends. The CDR3 is 12 residues long. CDR3 loop: CASSLGRDGYTF. CDR3 sequence (DNA): TGTGCCAGCAGCTTAGGACGTGATGGCTACACCTTC.

This rearrangement joins TRBV30 to TRBJ2-3; D gene unclear. The CDR3 has 11 amino acids. CDR1 is GTSNPN, CDR2 SVGIG, per germline (reference sequence). The V end was cut by 4 bases, the J end by 0 bases, with 2 bases between. CDR3 sequence reads: CAWTSTDTQYF. Here the CDR3 DNA reads TGTGCCTGGACTAGCACAGATACGCAGTATTTT.

CDR3: CASSQINGFHEQYF. CDR3 bases: TGTGCCAGCAGCCAAATCAATGGGTTCCACGAGCAGTACTTC. The V gene is TRBV14, the J gene TRBJ2-7; no firm D call. The length of the CDR3 is 14 residues. With 2 bases removed from V and 5 bases from J, the gap between germline ends came to 13 bases. Germline loops: CDR1 SGHDN, CDR2 FVKESK.

In its sample, this clone was seen once. This chain joins TRBV24-1 and TRBJ1-2, with D maybe TRBD1 (5 bases). The CDR3 extends over 15 amino acids. From germline, CDR1 is KGHDR and CDR2 SFDVKD. The V and J ends lost 3 bases and 8 bases respectively, with 18 bases between them. As DNA, the CDR3 is TGTGCCACCAGTGATAGGTCAGGGCGGTTCCACGGCTACACCTTC. Translating gives CATSDRSGRFHGYTF.

The rearrangement links TRBV2 to TRBJ1-1; 11 nucleotides match TRBD1. CDR1 and CDR2 (germline): SNHLY, FYNNEI. Trimming removed 8 bases from V and 0 bases from J; junction bases left unmatched: 8. The CDR3 has 16 amino acids. CDR3 coding DNA: TGTGCCAGCCGTCGGGTGGGACAGGGGGTGAACACTGAAGCTTTCTTT. Translation gives CASRRVGQGVNTEAFF.

The J gene is TRBJ2-7, the V gene TRBV5-6; D unclear. The CDR3 spans 13 residues. V lost 0 bases and J 3 bases, leaving 7 bases between the germline ends. In germline, CDR1 is SGHDT, CDR2 YYEEEE. The CDR3 coding sequence is TGTGCCAGCAGCTTGGGGACGATCTACGAGCAGTACTTC. This codes for CASSLGTIYEQYF. Complete variable domain (other parts from reference TRBV5-6 and TRBJ2-7): DAGVTQSPTHLIKTRGQQVTLRCSPKSGHDTVSWYQQALGQGPQFIFQYYEEEERQRGNFPDRFSGHQFPNYSSELNVNALLLGDSALYLCASSLGTIYEQYFGPGTRLTVT.

V usage is TRBV18 and J usage is TRBJ2-1; possible D gene TRBD1, 6 bases. Trimming removed 0 bases at V and 10 bases at J, with 10 bases between. Germline CDR1 is KGHSH and CDR2 is LQKENI. This CDR3 has 13 residues. In DNA form, the CDR3 reads TGTGCCAGCTCACCACCGGGACAATACGAGCAGTTCTTC. It is translated as CASSPPGQYEQFF.

The rearrangement joins TRBV4-1 to TRBJ1-4, with TRBD1 identical over 9 bases. The ends lost 3 bases at V and 10 bases at J; junction bases unmatched: 12. CDR3 length equals 16 residues. Germline V gene sequence: CDR1 MGHRA, CDR2 YSYEKL. The CDR3 sequence is CASSQSRDRVLGKLFF. CDR3 sequence (DNA): TGCGCCAGCAGCCAGTCCCGGGACAGGGTCCTCGGAAAACTGTTTTTT.

V gene TRBV7-2 combines with J gene TRBJ1-1, with 10 bases lining up with TRBD1. V was pared by 6 bases and J by 2 bases, with 12 bases of the junction left unmatched. Looked up from germline, CDR1 is SGHTA and CDR2 is FQGNSA. The CDR3 contains 17 residues. DNA for the CDR3: TGTGCCAGCAGTTTGGGACAGGGGCCTGAGCCTAACACTGAAGCTTTCTTT. Translating it yields CASSLGQGPEPNTEAFF.

This clone was detected only once. This rearrangement joins TRBV7-9 to TRBJ1-4; possibly TRBD1 for D (6 bases). V dropped 5 bases and J dropped 7 bases, with 17 bases sitting between them. The CDR3 is 15 amino acids. From germline, CDR1 is SEHNR and CDR2 FQNEAQ (reference sequence). The CDR3 nucleotides read TGTGCCAGCAGCCCAACGACAGGACGGGTTGAAAAACTGTTTTTT. Its translation: CASSPTTGRVEKLFF.

The chain employs TRBV7-6 and TRBJ2-6; D is ambiguous. This CDR3 is 15 amino acids long. Looked up from germline, CDR1 is SGHVS and CDR2 is FNYEAQ. The V end was cut by 5 bases, the J end by 0 bases, with 8 bases between. The CDR3 sequence: CASSHPGSGANVLTF. The CDR3, as DNA: TGTGCCAGCAGCCACCCGGGCTCTGGGGCCAACGTCCTGACTTTC.

The chain has TRBV30 and TRBJ1-1; TRBD1 might be the D (5 bases). This CDR3 is 13 amino acids long. Trimming removed 2 bases at V and 5 bases at J, with 12 bases between. Germline-derived CDR1 and CDR2 are GTSNPN and SVGIG (reference sequence). CDR3 sequence: CAWSKGRVTEAFF. The CDR3, as DNA: TGTGCCTGGAGTAAGGGCAGGGTGACTGAAGCTTTCTTT.